These 13 T cell receptor beta chains share one sample of origin, sequenced in a study of vaccination effects on CD4 cells after COVID-19. Sequencing in the ViraFEST assay came after antigen-specific CD4+ T cells had been expanded with viral peptide pools, which were used to stimulate PBMC. Isolation of CD4+ T cells took place after 10 to 11 days of culture. Vaccine recipients lacked prior SARS-CoV-2 infection and had negative nucleocapsid antibodies. Their recognized antigens are unknown. The assay was immunoSEQ multiplex PCR, and TCRdb's table has in-frame clones only and misses some. This sample has about 34,000 clones; approximately 73% occur once, and the top ten carry around 25%. Sequencing used CD4+ T cells from PBMCs cultured with HCoV-OC43 spike peptides, obtained before COVID-19 vaccination. Stated subset: HCoV-OC43 spike overlapping peptide pool stimulation. These receptors all stem from a human donor who received a COVID-19 vaccine.

V is TRBV29-1 and J is TRBJ1-1; D not certain. The V and J ends lost 6 bases and 10 bases respectively, with 21 bases between them. The V gene's germline CDR1 is SQVTM and CDR2 ANQGSEA. CDR3 length: 13 amino acids. CDR3 sequence (DNA): TGCAGCGTAGATACTAACAGCGGGCTGGGAGCTTTCTTT. This encodes CSVDTNSGLGAFF.

The V gene is TRBV7-9, the J gene TRBJ1-2; 12 positions match TRBD1. The germline gives CDR1 SEHNR, CDR2 FQNEAQ (reference sequence). The CDR3 has 15 residues. The CDR3 reads CATGTGGSFNYGYTF. The CDR3 nucleotides read TGTGCGACCGGGACAGGGGGCTCCTTTAACTATGGCTACACCTTC.

The table lists this clone with a few counts. The chain is built from TRBV7-8 and TRBJ2-7, with 7 bases identical to TRBD1. This CDR3 comprises 14 residues. With V trimmed by 5 bases and J by 3 bases, 7 bases remained unmatched. CDR1 SGHVS and CDR2 FQNEAQ come from the germline V gene. CDR3 sequence (DNA): TGTGCCAGCAGCCGGAGACAGGGCGACTACGAGCAGTACTTC. Translating it yields CASSRRQGDYEQYF.

The chain uses TRBV7-3 and TRBJ2-3, with a possible D match to TRBD2 (6 bases). The CDR3 runs 15 residues. Germline V gene sequence: CDR1 SGHTA, CDR2 FQGTGA. V was trimmed by 5 bases and J by 2 bases, leaving 14 bases between them. In DNA, the CDR3 is TGTGCCAGCAGCGTGAGCGGGCCCTTCACAGATACGCAGTATTTT. Translation gives CASSVSGPFTDTQYF.

The V gene is TRBV12-1, the J gene TRBJ2-7; the table's D call of TRBD1 was not tested on the DNA. TRBV12-1 is designated a pseudogene. The CDR3 runs to 17 residues. The CDR3 is CASSFAGGGQGAGEQYF. For the CDR3, the DNA is TGTGCCAGCAGCTTTGCGGGTGGGGGACAGGGGGCTGGCGAGCAGTACTTC.

CDR3 loop: CASSLGGLAVETQYF. Written as DNA, the CDR3 is TGTGCCAGCAGCTTGGGGGGACTAGCGGTGGAGACCCAGTACTTC. J is TRBJ2-5 and V is TRBV7-2; 11 bases align to TRBD2. Germline V gives CDR1 SGHTA, CDR2 FQGNSA. Trimming took 3 bases from V and 5 from J; bases not matched to a gene: 5. This CDR3 has 15 amino acids.

This chain joins TRBV15 and TRBJ2-5; D is uncertain. The germline gives CDR1 LNHNV, CDR2 YYDKDF (reference sequence). V dropped 0 bases and J dropped 2 bases, with 7 bases sitting between them. The CDR3 runs to 14 residues. The CDR3, as DNA: TGTGCCACCAGCAGAGATCAGGTACAAGAGACCCAGTACTTC. This encodes CATSRDQVQETQYF.

The chain joins TRBV5-1 to TRBJ1-1; 7 bases align to TRBD1. CDR1 and CDR2 (germline): SGHRS, YFSETQ. The length of the CDR3 is 14 residues. Trimming removed 3 bases from V and 4 bases from J; junction bases left unmatched: 6. As DNA, the CDR3 is TGCGCCAGCAGCTGGGAACAGGGGACCACTGAAGCTTTCTTT. Amino acid sequence: CASSWEQGTTEAFF.

This sequence joins TRBV20-1 and TRBJ1-2; D not certain. V was clipped by 3 bases and J by 8 bases, with 10 bases between them. Germline CDR1 is DFQATT and CDR2 is SNEGSKA (reference sequence). This CDR3 contains 11 residues. In DNA form, the CDR3 reads TGCAGTGCTAGCCCCGATGACGGCTACACCTTC. Its protein is CSASPDDGYTF.

This clone showed up just once. The genes are TRBV11-2 and TRBJ2-3; maybe TRBD1 (5 bases). V lost 5 bases and J 2 bases, leaving 14 bases between the germline ends. CDR3 length: 15 amino acids. Looked up from germline, CDR1 is SGHAT and CDR2 is FQNNGV. The DNA of the CDR3 is TGTGCCAGCAGCGCCCGCGTGGGGCCCACAGATACGCAGTATTTT. This encodes CASSARVGPTDTQYF. Using reference TRBV11-2 and TRBJ2-3 for the parts outside the CDR3, the full variable domain is EAGVAQSPRYKIIEKRQSVAFWCNPISGHATLYWYQQILGQGPKLLIQFQNNGVVDDSQLPKDRFSAERLKGVDSTLKIQPAKLEDSAVYLCASSARVGPTDTQYFGPGTRLTVL.

This clone was counted only a few times. The chain combines TRBV2 with TRBJ1-3, with 7 nucleotides matching TRBD1. V gave up 5 bases and J gave up 0 bases; unmatched junction bases: 4. The CDR3 consists of 15 residues. Looked up from germline, CDR1 is SNHLY and CDR2 is FYNNEI. This chain's CDR3 is CASSPQGSSGNTIYF. In DNA form, the CDR3 reads TGTGCCAGCAGTCCACAGGGGTCCTCTGGAAACACCATATATTTT.

The J gene is TRBJ1-5, the V gene TRBV5-4; TRBD1 is a possible D gene (5 bases). Germline CDR1 reads SGHNT; CDR2 reads YYREEE (reference sequence). Trimming left V 2 bases short and J 0 bases short, with 9 bases between. This CDR3 region has 15 residues. Written as DNA, the CDR3 is TGTGCCAGCAGCTTTGGGGGATTTAGCAATCAGCCCCAGCATTTT. Encoded protein: CASSFGGFSNQPQHF.

This clone was counted a few times. The genes are TRBV5-4 and TRBJ1-1, with TRBD1 matching 10 bases. CDR1 is SGHNT, CDR2 YYREEE, per germline (reference sequence). V lost 4 bases and J lost 4; bases outside the gene matches: 1. The CDR3 has 13 amino acids. CDR3 nucleotides: TGTGCCAGCAGCCGGACAGGGGGCACTGAAGCTTTCTTT. Amino acid sequence: CASSRTGGTEAFF.